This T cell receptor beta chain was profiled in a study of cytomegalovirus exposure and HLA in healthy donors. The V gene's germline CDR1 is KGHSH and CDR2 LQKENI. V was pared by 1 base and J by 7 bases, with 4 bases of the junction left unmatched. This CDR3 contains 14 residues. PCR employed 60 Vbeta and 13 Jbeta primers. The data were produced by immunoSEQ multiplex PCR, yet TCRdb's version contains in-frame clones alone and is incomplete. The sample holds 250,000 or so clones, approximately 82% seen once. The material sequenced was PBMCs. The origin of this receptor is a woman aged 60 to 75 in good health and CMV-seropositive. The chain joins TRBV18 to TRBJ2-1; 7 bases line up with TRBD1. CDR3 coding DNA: TGTGCCAGCTCACCACGACAGGGTACGAATGAGCAGTTCTTC. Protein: CASSPRQGTNEQFF.